These 30 T cell receptor beta chains came from one sample sequenced in a study of Tregs in tolerant kidney transplant recipients. The assay was immunoSEQ multiplex PCR, and TCRdb's table has in-frame clones only and misses some. The sample records about 59,000 clones, about 86% being singletons. The sample was CD4+ T cells from blood. The origin of the receptors is a human donor in good health.

This rearrangement joins TRBV30 to TRBJ2-7, with D possibly being TRBD1 or TRBD2 (8 bases each). The CDR3 consists of 13 residues. CDR1 GTSNPN and CDR2 SVGIG come from the germline V gene (reference sequence). Deletions cut 5 bases from V and 4 bases from J, with 15 bases between. The CDR3 DNA reads TGTGCCTGGGACAGGGGACTAGGGTACGAGCAGTACTTC. Protein sequence: CAWDRGLGYEQYF.

The chain couples TRBV19 to TRBJ1-2; D gene ambiguous. CDR1 and CDR2 (germline): LNHDA, SQIVND (reference sequence). V was clipped by 7 bases and J by 4 bases, with 13 bases between them. The CDR3 has 13 amino acids. CDR3 bases: TGTGCCAGTAAAAGGAGCCCCCCCTATGGCTACACCTTC. It yields the protein CASKRSPPYGYTF.

The chain uses TRBV28 and TRBJ1-4, with 7 positions matching TRBD1. The J segment lost 6 bases and the V segment lost 7 bases, leaving 2 bases of the junction unmatched. The CDR3 runs to 12 residues. Germline values: CDR1 MDHEN, CDR2 SYDVKM. CDR3: CASKTGHEKLFF. The DNA of the CDR3 is TGTGCCAGCAAGACAGGGCATGAAAAACTGTTTTTT.

The chain combines TRBV6-5 with TRBJ2-1; TRBD2 agrees at 11 bases. The CDR3 runs to 16 residues. From germline, CDR1 is MNHEY and CDR2 SVGAGI. Trimming took 4 bases from V and 1 from J; bases not matched to a gene: 3. The chain's CDR3 is CASSFLAGGSYNEQFF. The CDR3 DNA reads TGTGCCAGCAGTTTCTTAGCGGGGGGGTCCTACAATGAGCAGTTCTTC.

V and J are TRBV30 and TRBJ1-2; 9 nucleotides agree with TRBD1. The CDR3 extends over 14 amino acids. The germline CDR1 and CDR2 sequences are GTSNPN and SVGIG (reference sequence). The V segment lost 1 base and the J segment 6 bases; nucleotides outside the gene matches: 6. CDR3 amino acids: CAWSASNRGHGYTF. The CDR3 DNA reads TGTGCCTGGAGTGCATCTAACAGGGGGCATGGCTACACCTTC.

The chain joins TRBV6-5 to TRBJ2-7, with a tentative D call TRBD1 (6 bases). The CDR3 is 13 residues long. The germline V gene has CDR1 MNHEY and CDR2 SVGAGI. V was shortened by 6 bases and J by 4 bases, with 13 bases between the two germline ends. DNA of the CDR3: TGTGCCAGCAGGGACAGCCTAATTTACGAGCAGTACTTC. It yields the protein CASRDSLIYEQYF.

The chain is built from TRBV9 and TRBJ1-1; no clear D gene. CDR1 SGDLS and CDR2 YYNGEE come from the germline V gene. The CDR3 has 14 amino acids. V lost 0 bases and J lost 1, with 7 bases in between. CDR3 in DNA: TGTGCCAGCAGCGTAGTACCTGAGAACACTGAAGCTTTCTTT. Translated, it gives CASSVVPENTEAFF.

CDR3 amino acids: CASSQDRGSGNTIYF. CDR3 DNA: TGTGCCAGCAGCCAAGATCGAGGATCGGGAAACACCATATATTTT. The chain is built from TRBV4-2 and TRBJ1-3, with no clear D. With 0 bases removed from V and 4 bases from J, the gap between germline ends came to 10 bases. Per germline, CDR1 LGHNA and CDR2 YNFKEQ. The CDR3 consists of 15 residues.

This rearrangement joins TRBV29-1 to TRBJ2-7; weak D call: TRBD2 (6 bases). The CDR3 is 11 residues long. Germline CDR1 SQVTM, CDR2 ANQGSEA. The germline V and J ends were trimmed by 7 bases and 3 bases, with 10 bases remaining between them. The DNA for the CDR3 is TGCAGCGGTTCCGGGGGCTACGAGCAGTACTTC. It yields the protein CSGSGGYEQYF.

V is TRBV5-4 and J is TRBJ2-1, with 13 bases that match TRBD2. This CDR3 is built from 17 residues. CDR1 is SGHNT and CDR2 is YYREEE in the germline V gene (reference sequence). V was pared by 0 bases and J by 4 bases, with 4 bases of the junction left unmatched. CDR3 protein: CASSLDQLAGGYNEQFF. CDR3 nucleotides: TGTGCCAGCAGCTTGGACCAACTAGCGGGGGGGTACAATGAGCAGTTCTTC.

V usage is TRBV2 and J usage is TRBJ2-7; TRBD2 matches at 8 bases. Germline V gives CDR1 SNHLY, CDR2 FYNNEI. Trimming cost V 6 bases and J 2 bases; bases outside gene matches: 9. The CDR3 is 15 amino acids. The CDR3 sequence is CASRILTSGTYEQYF. CDR3 sequence (DNA): TGTGCCAGCAGGATTCTCACTAGCGGAACCTACGAGCAGTACTTC.

The chain carries TRBV11-2 and TRBJ1-3; D might be TRBD1 (5 bases). The V and J ends lost 1 base and 0 bases respectively, with 7 bases between them. This CDR3 region has 15 residues. Germline loops: CDR1 SGHAT, CDR2 FQNNGV. The CDR3 spells CASSLGGYSGNTIYF. In nucleotides, the CDR3 is TGTGCCAGCAGCTTAGGGGGGTACTCTGGAAACACCATATATTTT.

The genes are TRBV6-6 and TRBJ1-2, with D possibly matching TRBD1 (6 bases). V shed 5 bases and J shed 12 bases, with 13 bases lying between them. Germline V gene sequence: CDR1 MNHNY, CDR2 SVGAGI (reference sequence). The CDR3 loop spans 11 amino acids. CDR3 sequence reads: CASSTGYIDTF. DNA for the CDR3: TGTGCCAGCAGTACAGGGTACATCGACACCTTC.

The CDR3 sequence: CASSLVRMGYEQYF. The CDR3 bases are TGTGCCAGCAGCTTAGTACGGATGGGCTACGAGCAGTACTTC. The genes are TRBV11-2 and TRBJ2-7; D uncertain. The germline V gene encodes CDR1 SGHAT and CDR2 FQNNGV. CDR3 size: 14 residues. V was trimmed by 1 base and J by 3 bases, leaving 10 bases between them.

This clone was seen a single time. V usage is TRBV5-4 and J usage is TRBJ2-3; no clear D gene. The V end lost 4 bases, the J end lost 0 bases, and 9 bases lay between the germline ends. Per the germline V gene, CDR1 is SGHNT and CDR2 is YYREEE (reference sequence). There are 14 residues in the CDR3. The CDR3 DNA reads as TGTGCCAGCAGCCAGTCCTCTAGCACAGATACGCAGTATTTT. It encodes CASSQSSSTDTQYF.

The chain has TRBV7-9 and TRBJ2-5; weak D call: TRBD2 (6 bases). Per the germline V gene, CDR1 is SEHNR and CDR2 is FQNEAQ (reference sequence). This CDR3 has 14 residues. Between the trimmed V and J ends, which lost 3 bases and 4 bases, there was a span of 12 bases. DNA for the CDR3: TGTGCCAGCAGCTTGGGCGGGAAGGTAGAGACCCAGTACTTC. It yields the protein CASSLGGKVETQYF.

The V call is TRBV9, the J call TRBJ2-5; a weak D match, TRBD1 (5 bases). Germline V lookup: CDR1 SGDLS, CDR2 YYNGEE. Trimming shortened V by 4 bases and J by 0 bases, and 10 bases separated the two germline ends. The CDR3 runs to 14 residues. The CDR3 DNA reads as TGTGCCAGCAGCACCTCAGGGAACCAAGAGACCCAGTACTTC. Encoded protein: CASSTSGNQETQYF. Full variable domain (missing parts from reference TRBV9 and TRBJ2-5): DSGVTQTPKHLITATGQRVTLRCSPRSGDLSVYWYQQSLDQGLQFLIQYYNGEERAKGNILERFSAQQFPDLHSELNLSSLELGDSALYFCASSTSGNQETQYFGPGTRLLVL.

This clone was seen only once. The chain is built from TRBV5-4 and TRBJ2-2; D may be TRBD1 (5 bases). V lost 2 bases to trimming and J lost 1 base, with 15 bases between them. CDR1 and CDR2 from the germline V gene are SGHNT and YYREEE (reference sequence). This CDR3 region has 17 residues. CDR3 sequence (DNA): TGTGCCAGCAGCTTTTTTAGTTGGGGCCTGAACACCGGGGAGCTGTTTTTT. Encoded protein: CASSFFSWGLNTGELFF.

The rearrangement uses TRBV7-3 and TRBJ2-1, with TRBD2 matching 7 bases. This CDR3 has 16 residues. Germline CDR1 is SGHTA and CDR2 is FQGTGA. V trimming: 5 bases; J trimming: 7 bases; junction bases outside the gene matches: 14. Here the CDR3 DNA reads TGTGCCAGCAGCCGCCAGGGTGGGAGGGCCTTTAATGAGCAGTTCTTC. Protein product: CASSRQGGRAFNEQFF.

On this clone: The identical CDR3 is also encoded by other nucleotide sequences in the sample. The chain carries TRBV7-9 and TRBJ2-3, with D uncertain. The CDR3 sequence is 13 residues long. Per germline, CDR1 SEHNR and CDR2 FQNEAQ (reference sequence). Trimming left V 4 bases short and J 0 bases short, with 5 bases between. CDR3 coding DNA: TGTGCCAGCAGCTCCCAGAGCACAGATACGCAGTATTTT. This sequence encodes CASSSQSTDTQYF.

Remarks on this clone: Other DNA sequences of this sample code for an identical CDR3. The CDR3 DNA reads as TGTGCCAGTAGTATCGGCCGGTCCTACGAGCAGTACTTC. Amino acids: CASSIGRSYEQYF. The rearrangement uses TRBV19 and TRBJ2-7; D unclear. CDR3 length equals 13 residues. The germline gives CDR1 LNHDA, CDR2 SQIVND (reference sequence). The V gene lost 3 bases and the J gene lost 1 base, with 7 bases spanning the gap.

The gene calls are TRBV5-1 and TRBJ1-1; D might be TRBD1 (5 bases). The CDR3 is made up of 17 amino acids. Trimming took 2 bases from V and 3 from J, leaving 20 bases between them. Germline loops: CDR1 SGHRS, CDR2 YFSETQ. The CDR3 here is CASSFYSSAGRDTEAFF. CDR3 bases: TGCGCCAGCAGCTTCTATTCGTCGGCAGGGAGGGACACTGAAGCTTTCTTT.

V gene TRBV5-1 combines with J gene TRBJ1-2; 7 positions match TRBD1. Looked up from germline, CDR1 is SGHRS and CDR2 is YFSETQ. J lost 5 bases, V lost 3 bases, and 13 bases had no gene match. The CDR3 totals 16 residues. CDR3 protein: CASSSLRQGRAYGYTF. CDR3 bases: TGCGCCAGCAGCTCCTTAAGACAGGGCCGCGCTTATGGCTACACCTTC.

This chain joins TRBV27 and TRBJ1-2; D possibly corresponds to TRBD1 (6 bases). Germline CDR1 and CDR2: MNHEY and SMNVEV (reference sequence). The length of the CDR3 is 14 residues. Trimming removed 7 bases at V and 8 bases at J, with 20 bases between. CDR3 in amino acids: CASMTRQDGGGYTF. Here the CDR3 DNA reads TGTGCCAGCATGACCAGACAGGACGGCGGGGGCTACACCTTC.

The chain uses TRBV30 and TRBJ2-3; 9 bases align to TRBD2. The germline CDR1 and CDR2 sequences are GTSNPN and SVGIG (reference sequence). J lost 2 bases, V lost 2 bases, and 8 bases had no gene match. The CDR3 has 16 residues. CDR3 loop: CAWSPVIAGVTDTQYF. Here the CDR3 DNA reads TGTGCCTGGAGTCCGGTAATAGCGGGGGTCACAGATACGCAGTATTTT.

The rearrangement links TRBV2 to TRBJ1-2; 8 bases fit TRBD1. Germline V gene sequence: CDR1 SNHLY, CDR2 FYNNEI. Trimming took 6 bases from V and 1 from J; bases not matched to a gene: 13. The CDR3 consists of 17 residues. In DNA form, the CDR3 reads TGTGCCAGCAGAACCACAGGGGGGAGAATCTTTAACTATGGCTACACCTTC. Its translation: CASRTTGGRIFNYGYTF.

This clone was counted a few times. The chain links TRBV9 to TRBJ2-7; the match to TRBD2 covers 9 bases. Unmatched junction bases numbered 8, after V lost 4 bases and J lost 3 bases. This CDR3 is built from 15 residues. CDR1 SGDLS and CDR2 YYNGEE come from the germline V gene. CDR3 in amino acids: CASSLAGTGDYEQYF. CDR3 nucleotides: TGTGCCAGCAGCCTAGCGGGAACGGGGGACTACGAGCAGTACTTC.

This clone was picked up many times. This rearrangement joins TRBV4-3 to TRBJ2-3; a possible D gene is TRBD2 (6 bases). Trimming removed 6 bases at V and 0 bases at J, with 10 bases between. CDR3 length equals 14 residues. Germline V gene lookup returns CDR1 LGHNA and CDR2 YSLEER. This CDR3 reads CASSRRGSTDTQYF. CDR3 bases: TGCGCCAGCAGTCGGCGGGGAAGCACAGATACGCAGTATTTT.

The chain has TRBV4-2 and TRBJ2-7, with a tentative D call TRBD2 (5 bases). The ends were cut back, 3 bases at V and 3 bases at J, with 18 bases in the middle. The CDR3 runs 16 residues. The germline V gene encodes CDR1 LGHNA and CDR2 YNFKEQ. CDR3 in DNA: TGTGCCAGCAGCCAGGAGAGAGGGCAGTTCGACTACGAGCAGTACTTC. This encodes CASSQERGQFDYEQYF.

V is TRBV19 and J is TRBJ1-1; no clear D. From germline, CDR1 is LNHDA and CDR2 SQIVND (reference sequence). Trimming removed 6 bases at V and 4 bases at J, with 15 bases between. The length of the CDR3 is 14 residues. The CDR3 nucleotides are TGTGCCAGTAGAGCTTTCCTACGGGGCACTGAAGCTTTCTTT. Its translation: CASRAFLRGTEAFF.